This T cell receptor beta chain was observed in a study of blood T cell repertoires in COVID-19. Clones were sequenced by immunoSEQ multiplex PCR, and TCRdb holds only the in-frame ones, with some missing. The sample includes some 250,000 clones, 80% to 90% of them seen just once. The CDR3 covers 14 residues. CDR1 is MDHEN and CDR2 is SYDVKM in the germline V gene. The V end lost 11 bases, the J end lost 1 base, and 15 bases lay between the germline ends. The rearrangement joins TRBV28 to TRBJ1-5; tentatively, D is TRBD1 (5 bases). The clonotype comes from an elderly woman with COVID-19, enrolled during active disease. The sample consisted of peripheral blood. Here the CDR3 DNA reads TGTGCCGCTCGGGGGGGGGAAAGCAATCAGCCCCAGCATTTT. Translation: CAARGGESNQPQHF.